This T cell receptor beta chain was captured in a study of CD8 T cells in Susac syndrome. The ends were cut back, 3 bases at V and 1 base at J, with 14 bases in the middle. Germline-derived CDR1 and CDR2 are SGHDT and YYEEEE. The CDR3 is 15 amino acids. Blood CD8+ and CD4+ T cells underwent high-throughput TCR beta sequencing. Roughly 0.45 to 1 ug RNA was reverse transcribed with random hexamers. TCRdb processed the immunoSEQ multiplex PCR reads anew with MiXCR; each CDR3 protein has one entry. The data show around 200,000 distinct CDR3 sequences, with 85% to 95% seen just once and approximately 0.075% held by the top ten.

This receptor was obtained from a human donor with multiple sclerosis. The sequenced sample consisted of CD4+ T cells from PBMCs. This chain uses TRBV5-6 with TRBJ2-7, with D hard to call. The DNA of the CDR3 is TGTGCCAGCAGCTCCCGGCTCCGGACGTCCTACGAGCAGTACTTC. Protein sequence: CASSSRLRTSYEQYF.